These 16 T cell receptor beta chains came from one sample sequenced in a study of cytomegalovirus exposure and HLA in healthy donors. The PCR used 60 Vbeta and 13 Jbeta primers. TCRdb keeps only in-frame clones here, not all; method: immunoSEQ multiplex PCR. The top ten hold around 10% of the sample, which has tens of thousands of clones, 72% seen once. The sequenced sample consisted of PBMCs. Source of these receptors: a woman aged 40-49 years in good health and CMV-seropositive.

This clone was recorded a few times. The CDR3 loop reads CASSPPDGPVWGYTF. In nucleotides, the CDR3 is TGTGCCAGCTCACCACCGGATGGGCCAGTATGGGGCTACACCTTC. The rearrangement links TRBV18 to TRBJ1-2; no definite D call. The V gene lost 0 bases and the J gene lost 8 bases, with 16 bases spanning the gap. This CDR3 contains 15 residues. Per the germline V gene, CDR1 is KGHSH and CDR2 is LQKENI.

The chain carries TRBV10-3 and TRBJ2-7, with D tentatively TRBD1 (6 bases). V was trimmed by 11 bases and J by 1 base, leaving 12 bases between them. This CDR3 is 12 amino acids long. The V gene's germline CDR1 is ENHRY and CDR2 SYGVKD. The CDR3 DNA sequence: TGTGCCTCGGGACATTATTCCTACGAGCAGTACTTC. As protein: CASGHYSYEQYF.

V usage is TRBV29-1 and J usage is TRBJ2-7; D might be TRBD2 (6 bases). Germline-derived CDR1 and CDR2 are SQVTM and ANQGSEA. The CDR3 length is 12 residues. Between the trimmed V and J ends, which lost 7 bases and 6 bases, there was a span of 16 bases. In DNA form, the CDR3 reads TGCAGCGCCGGGACTGGTCGGGCCGAGCAGTACTTC. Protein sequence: CSAGTGRAEQYF.

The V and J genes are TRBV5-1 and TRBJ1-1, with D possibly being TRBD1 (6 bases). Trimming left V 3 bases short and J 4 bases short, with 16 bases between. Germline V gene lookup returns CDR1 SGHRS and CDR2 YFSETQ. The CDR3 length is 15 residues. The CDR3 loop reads CASSWGDRRGTEAFF. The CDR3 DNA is TGCGCCAGCAGCTGGGGTGACAGGCGAGGCACTGAAGCTTTCTTT.

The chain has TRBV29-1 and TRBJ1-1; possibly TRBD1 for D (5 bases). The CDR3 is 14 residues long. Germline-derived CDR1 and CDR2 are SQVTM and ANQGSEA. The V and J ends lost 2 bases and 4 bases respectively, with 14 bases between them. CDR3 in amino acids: CSVERAQGGTEAFF. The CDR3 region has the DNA TGCAGCGTTGAACGGGCGCAGGGAGGCACTGAAGCTTTCTTT.

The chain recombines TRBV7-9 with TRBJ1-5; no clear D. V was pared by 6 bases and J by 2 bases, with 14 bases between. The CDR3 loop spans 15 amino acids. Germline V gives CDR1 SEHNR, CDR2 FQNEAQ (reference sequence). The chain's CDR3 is CASSSTIRGNQPQHF. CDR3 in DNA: TGTGCCAGCAGTTCTACGATCCGGGGCAATCAGCCCCAGCATTTT.

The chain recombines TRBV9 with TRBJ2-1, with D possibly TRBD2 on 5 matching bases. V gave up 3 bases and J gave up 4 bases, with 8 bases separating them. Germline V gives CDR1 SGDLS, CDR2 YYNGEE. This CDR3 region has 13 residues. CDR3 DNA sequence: TGTGCCAGCAGCGCCCGGGGTTACAATGAGCAGTTCTTC. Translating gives CASSARGYNEQFF.

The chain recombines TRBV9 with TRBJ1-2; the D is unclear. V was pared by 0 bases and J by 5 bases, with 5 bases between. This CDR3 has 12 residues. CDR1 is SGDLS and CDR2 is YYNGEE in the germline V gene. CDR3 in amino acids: CASSVVAYGYTF. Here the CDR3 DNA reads TGTGCCAGCAGCGTAGTGGCATATGGCTACACCTTC.

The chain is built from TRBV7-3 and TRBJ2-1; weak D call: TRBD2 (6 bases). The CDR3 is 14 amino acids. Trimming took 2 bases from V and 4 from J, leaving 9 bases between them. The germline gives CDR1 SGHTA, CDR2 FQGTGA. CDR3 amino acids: CASSLSSAYNEQFF. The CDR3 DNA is TGTGCCAGCAGCTTATCTAGCGCGTACAATGAGCAGTTCTTC.

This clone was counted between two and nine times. CDR3 residues: CASSLVSRAGGLYNEQFF. The CDR3 region has the DNA TGTGCCAGCAGCTTAGTGTCTCGCGCGGGGGGACTCTACAATGAGCAGTTCTTC. The J gene is TRBJ2-1, the V gene TRBV7-8, with 8 nucleotides matching TRBD2. CDR3 length: 18 residues. Germline values: CDR1 SGHVS, CDR2 FQNEAQ. The junction had 11 bases not matched to a gene; V was cut back by 1 base and J by 3 bases.

CDR3 region: CASSQEGTSGSSYEQYF. CDR3 DNA sequence: TGTGCCAGCAGCCAAGAGGGGACTAGCGGGAGCTCCTACGAGCAGTACTTC. The chain carries TRBV4-2 and TRBJ2-7, with 14 bases lining up with TRBD2. Germline lookup yields CDR1 LGHNA and CDR2 YNFKEQ. The CDR3 sequence is 17 residues long. V dropped 0 bases and J dropped 0; count of bases not matched to a gene: 1.

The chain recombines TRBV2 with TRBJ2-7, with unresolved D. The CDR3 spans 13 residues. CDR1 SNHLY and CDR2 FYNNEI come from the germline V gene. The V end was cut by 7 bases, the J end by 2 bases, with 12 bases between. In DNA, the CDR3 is TGTGCCAGCATGCTCCATCCGGCCTACGAGCAGTACTTC. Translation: CASMLHPAYEQYF. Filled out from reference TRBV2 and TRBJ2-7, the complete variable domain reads EPEVTQTPSHQVTQMGQEVILRCVPISNHLYFYWYRQILGQKVEFLVSFYNNEISEKSEIFDDQFSVERPDGSNFTLKIRSTKLEDSAMYFCASMLHPAYEQYFGPGTRLTVT.

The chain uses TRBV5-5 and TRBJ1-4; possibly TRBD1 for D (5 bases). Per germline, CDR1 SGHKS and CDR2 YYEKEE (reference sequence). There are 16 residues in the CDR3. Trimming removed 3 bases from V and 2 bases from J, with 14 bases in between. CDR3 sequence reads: CASSSVGRGTNEKLFF. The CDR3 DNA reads TGTGCCAGCAGCTCAGTCGGTCGGGGGACTAATGAAAAACTGTTTTTT.

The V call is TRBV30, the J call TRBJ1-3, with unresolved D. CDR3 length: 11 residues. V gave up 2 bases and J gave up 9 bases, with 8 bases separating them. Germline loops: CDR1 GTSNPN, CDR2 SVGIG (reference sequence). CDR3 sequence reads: CAWSPSRTIYF. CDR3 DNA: TGTGCCTGGAGTCCGTCGCGCACCATATATTTT. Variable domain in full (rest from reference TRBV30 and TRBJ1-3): SQTIHQWPATLVQPVGSPLSLECTVEGTSNPNLYWYRQAAGRGLQLLFYSVGIGQISSEVPQNLSASRPQDRQFILSSKKLLLSDSGFYLCAWSPSRTIYFGEGSWLTVV.

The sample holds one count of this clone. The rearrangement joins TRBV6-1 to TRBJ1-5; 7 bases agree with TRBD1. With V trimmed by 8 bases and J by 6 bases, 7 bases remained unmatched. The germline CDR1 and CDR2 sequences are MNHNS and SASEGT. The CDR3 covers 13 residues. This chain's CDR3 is CASEFAGGQPQHF. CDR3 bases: TGTGCCAGCGAGTTTGCAGGGGGTCAGCCCCAGCATTTT.

CDR3 residues: CASSYNREFYEQYF. The CDR3 nucleotides read TGTGCCAGCAGCTACAACAGGGAGTTCTACGAGCAGTACTTC. The chain combines TRBV5-6 with TRBJ2-7; D might be TRBD1 (6 bases). The CDR3 is 14 residues long. Per the germline V gene, CDR1 is SGHDT and CDR2 is YYEEEE. V was shortened by 3 bases and J by 3 bases, with 13 bases between the two germline ends.